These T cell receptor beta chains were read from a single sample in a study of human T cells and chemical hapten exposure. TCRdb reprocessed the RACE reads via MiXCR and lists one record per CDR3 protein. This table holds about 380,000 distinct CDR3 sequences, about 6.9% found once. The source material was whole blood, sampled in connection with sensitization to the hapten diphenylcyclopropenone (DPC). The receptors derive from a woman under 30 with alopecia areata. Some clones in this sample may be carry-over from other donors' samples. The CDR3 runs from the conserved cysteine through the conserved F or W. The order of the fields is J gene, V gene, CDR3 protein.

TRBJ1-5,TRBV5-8,CASSSSGTGGRGNQPQHF
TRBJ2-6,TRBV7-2,CASSFPSSGANVLTF
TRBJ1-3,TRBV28,CASTIGTVSENTIYF
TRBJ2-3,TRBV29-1,CSVEKGQGNTQYF
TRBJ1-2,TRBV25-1,CASSGNYGYTF
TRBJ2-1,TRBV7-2,CASSPSSGNYNEQFF
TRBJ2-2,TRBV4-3,CASSSGTTNTGELFF
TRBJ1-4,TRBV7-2,CASSLTGTTNEKLFF
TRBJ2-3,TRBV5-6,CASSLQGARPHTDTQYF
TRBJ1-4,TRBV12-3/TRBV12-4,CASTRGKGGGNEKLFF